The source of this TCR beta chain is a study of blood T cells in healthy people across ages. On this clonotype: Its antigen is unidentified.

Trimming stripped 5 bases from V and 0 bases from J, with 4 bases between. Germline V gives CDR1 KGHDR, CDR2 SFDVKD. The CDR3 covers 13 residues. Next came a second PCR, run for roughly 6 to 11 cycles, which used a sample-barcoded 5' primer along with a J-beta primer mix. Template switching added a 12-random-nucleotide identifier to every cDNA molecule. TCRdb fed the 5' RACE reads into MiXCR, producing one record per CDR3 protein. This repertoire shows 800,000 or so distinct CDR3 sequences, more than 20% found once; its top ten account for 3% to 4.5%. Findings and limits, study-wide: Comparison with aged donors showed that long-lived donors had more naive CD4+ cells and higher diversity.

These data were likewise used in another study, on T cells of mothers and their children. Per that study: Among related mother-child pairs, overlap was slightly higher than in unrelated pairs, though not significantly.

The chain uses TRBV24-1 and TRBJ1-5; D gene ambiguous. Sequences were obtained from blood. The receptor comes from a boy between 10 and 17 years old in good health. The CDR3: CATSATSNQPQHF. The CDR3, as DNA: TGTGCCACCAGTGCAACTAGCAATCAGCCCCAGCATTTT.